This T cell receptor (beta chain) was identified in a study of blood T cell repertoires in COVID-19 (dated by TCRdb to about 2020). In terms of the full investigation: Samples from collaborators originated in the United States, Italy and Spain and spanned both the acute and convalescent phases of COVID-19. The prospective study material was composed of cDNA or gDNA derived from T cells, B-cell-depleted T cells, or PBMCs. Deeply sampled blood TCRbeta repertoires from subjects exposed to, actively infected with, or recovered from COVID-19 were included in the dataset. The repertoires were made available in a free public database intended to serve as a resource for research on the immune response to SARS-CoV-2. The samples were drawn from two sources: the first 160 participants of the ongoing ImmuneRACE study, and some 1,300 subjects contributed by 6 global collaborators. The sample metadata nearly always contained a de-identified subject ID, COVID-19 status, age in years and sex. Where available, HLA class I and class II types were obtained from metadata supplied by the sample provider rather than from assay-based typing. Points the paper makes about the study in general: How much clinical and demographic metadata was included differed by source and by participant, and the metadata was provided uncurated.

Collaborating institutions collected whole blood in K2EDTA tubes following their own protocols. Collaborator samples were shipped for TCRbeta analysis as frozen whole blood, isolated PBMCs, or DNA extracted from either sample type. TCRbeta CDR3 regions were amplified from genomic DNA by means of the immunoSEQ Assay, a bias-controlled multiplex PCR. Concerning the study's data processing: Within the assay, amplification of reference gene primers was used to estimate how many nucleated cells each sample contained. To quantify the absolute abundance of each unique TCRbeta CDR3 rearrangement, sequence reads were collapsed and filtered. For each sample, productive Simpson clonality was calculated by taking the square root of Simpson's diversity index across productive rearrangements. TCRdb carries this immuneACCESS record with in-frame sequences only. Its versions omit some clonotypes, under half of them owing to an unresolved V gene in the studies checked, with the rest unexplained. Clone size and the V and J calls come from that table; the DNA yielded D and trimming. The sample contains under 85,000 clones, 86% of them found a single time. The ten largest clones take up approximately 12% of the sample.

This clone showed up just once. The target of this receptor is not known. Base qualities are missing; no much larger clone stands one base away. V is cut by 0 bases and J by 4 bases, and the space between the germline ends is 13 bases. Taken from cysteine to phenylalanine, the CDR3 has 15 residues. The read is trimmed to its CDR3 DNA, 45 bases read in frame from base 1. From the germline V gene (reference sequence), CDR1 is PRHDT and CDR2 is FYEKMQ. This receptor was identified in a human donor in a cohort sampled during active COVID-19. The sequencing input was peripheral blood. This receptor chain uses TRBV13 and TRBJ2-7; perhaps TRBD1 is the D gene, with 5 bases matching. The CDR3 reads as follows: CASSLGQGKRYEQYF. The bases are TGTGCCAGCAGCTTAGGGCAGGGAAAGAGGTACGAGCAGTACTTC.